A selection of T cell receptor beta chains follows, all from one sample in a study of T cells in Graves' hyperthyroidism and ophthalmopathy. TCRdb re-called the multiplex PCR reads through MiXCR, storing one row per CDR3 protein. Among about 530,000 distinct CDR3 sequences, 17% were seen once, and the ten largest hold 17%. Specimen: blood. The source is a woman aged 18-29 years with Graves' ophthalmopathy. CDR3s include the opening cysteine and the closing phenylalanine or tryptophan. A D gene is named only where the DNA matches it firmly. Size is omitted from some rows. Given values are once, few, many or a class for expanded clones.

cdr3_aa: CASSLFAPGEGNTQYF
cdr3_nt: TGTGCCAGCAGTTTATTCGCCCCCGGAGAGGGAAATACGCAGTATTTT
d_call: .
j_call: TRBJ2-3
clone_size: many
v_call: TRBV27

cdr3_aa: CASSLNGRQGQETQYF
cdr3_nt: TGTGCCAGCAGCTTAAACGGGCGACAGGGGCAAGAGACCCAGTACTTC
d_call: TRBD1
j_call: TRBJ2-5
clone_size: .
v_call: TRBV7-9

cdr3_aa: CSAWTSGGVLHEQYF
cdr3_nt: TGCAGTGCCTGGACTAGCGGGGGGGTCCTCCACGAGCAGTACTTC
d_call: TRBD2
j_call: TRBJ2-7
clone_size: .
v_call: TRBV20-1

cdr3_aa: CASSGELSYTGELFF
cdr3_nt: TGTGCCAGTTCGGGGGAGTTGAGTTACACCGGGGAGCTGTTTTTT
d_call: .
j_call: TRBJ2-2
clone_size: .
v_call: TRBV28

cdr3_aa: CSARRVKSVYVQTAQETQYF
cdr3_nt: TGCAGTGCTCGCCGGGTAAAGTCGGTGTACGTTCAAACGGCCCAAGAGACCCAGTACTTC
d_call: .
j_call: TRBJ2-5
clone_size: .
v_call: TRBV20-1

cdr3_aa: CASSLQLGGQGNTEAFF
cdr3_nt: TGTGCCAGCAGTTTACAGCTCGGGGGACAGGGGAACACTGAAGCTTTCTTT
d_call: TRBD1
j_call: TRBJ1-1
clone_size: .
v_call: TRBV28

cdr3_aa: CASSVSGLAGGYVGELFF
cdr3_nt: TGTGCCAGCAGCGTCAGTGGACTAGCGGGAGGGTATGTCGGGGAGCTGTTTTTT
d_call: TRBD2
j_call: TRBJ2-2
clone_size: few
v_call: TRBV9

cdr3_aa: CASGVAGGDTGELFF
cdr3_nt: TGTGCCAGCGGAGTAGCGGGAGGGGACACCGGGGAGCTGTTTTTT
d_call: TRBD2
j_call: TRBJ2-2
clone_size: few
v_call: TRBV11-2

cdr3_aa: CASSLATSGFGNTEAFF
cdr3_nt: TGTGCCAGCAGTCTAGCCACCTCAGGGTTCGGGAACACTGAAGCTTTCTTT
d_call: .
j_call: TRBJ1-1
clone_size: many
v_call: TRBV6-2/TRBV6-3

cdr3_aa: CSASTQGRMNTEAFF
cdr3_nt: TGCAGTGCCAGTACACAGGGAAGAATGAACACTGAAGCTTTCTTT
d_call: .
j_call: TRBJ1-1
clone_size: many
v_call: TRBV20-1

cdr3_aa: CASSLGGEATDTQYF
cdr3_nt: TGTGCCAGCAGCTTAGGGGGAGAAGCCACAGATACGCAGTATTTT
d_call: .
j_call: TRBJ2-3
clone_size: many
v_call: TRBV11-3

cdr3_aa: CATSDFTSRTDTQYF
cdr3_nt: TGTGCCACCAGTGATTTCACTAGCCGCACAGATACGCAGTATTTT
d_call: .
j_call: TRBJ2-3
clone_size: many
v_call: TRBV24-1

cdr3_aa: CASSLARDRNTGELFF
cdr3_nt: TGTGCCAGCAGCTTGGCCCGAGACAGGAACACCGGGGAGCTGTTTTTT
d_call: .
j_call: TRBJ2-2
clone_size: many
v_call: TRBV5-5

cdr3_aa: CASSYGTSGSGGQETQYF
cdr3_nt: TGTGCCAGCAGTTATGGGACTAGCGGCTCAGGGGGGCAAGAGACCCAGTACTTC
d_call: TRBD2
j_call: TRBJ2-5
clone_size: .
v_call: TRBV6-1

cdr3_aa: CASSFIGAGDEQYF
cdr3_nt: TGTGCCAGCAGTTTCATAGGGGCAGGGGACGAGCAGTACTTC
d_call: .
j_call: TRBJ2-7
clone_size: many
v_call: TRBV12-3/TRBV12-4

cdr3_aa: CASSLIGVNTEAFF
cdr3_nt: TGTGCCAGCAGTTTAATCGGGGTTAACACTGAAGCTTTCTTT
d_call: .
j_call: TRBJ1-1
clone_size: .
v_call: TRBV12-3/TRBV12-4

cdr3_aa: CASSQPLTASYNEQFF
cdr3_nt: TGCGCCAGCAGCCAGCCCCTCACAGCCTCCTACAATGAGCAGTTCTTC
d_call: .
j_call: TRBJ2-1
clone_size: few
v_call: TRBV4-1

cdr3_aa: CSVLGTANTGELFF
cdr3_nt: TGCAGCGTCCTCGGGACGGCTAACACCGGGGAGCTGTTTTTT
d_call: .
j_call: TRBJ2-2
clone_size: many
v_call: TRBV29-1

cdr3_aa: CASSRQGQIYEQYF
cdr3_nt: TGTGCCAGCAGTCGACAGGGGCAGATCTACGAGCAGTACTTC
d_call: TRBD1
j_call: TRBJ2-7
clone_size: few
v_call: TRBV27

cdr3_aa: CASSVEGTLTYNEQFF
cdr3_nt: TGTGCCAGCAGCGTAGAAGGGACACTTACCTACAATGAGCAGTTCTTC
d_call: .
j_call: TRBJ2-1
clone_size: .
v_call: TRBV9

cdr3_aa: CASQTGLGNEKLFF
cdr3_nt: TGTGCCAGCCAGACAGGGTTGGGGAATGAAAAACTGTTTTTT
d_call: TRBD1
j_call: TRBJ1-4
clone_size: many
v_call: TRBV3-1

cdr3_aa: CASSQLSSGGPYEQYF
cdr3_nt: TGCGCCAGCAGCCAGCTCTCCTCAGGGGGACCCTACGAGCAGTACTTC
d_call: TRBD1
j_call: TRBJ2-7
clone_size: .
v_call: TRBV4-1

cdr3_aa: CASSQGPGLIDNEQFF
cdr3_nt: TGTGCCAGCAGCCAGGGGCCCGGACTAATCGACAATGAGCAGTTCTTC
d_call: .
j_call: TRBJ2-1
clone_size: .
v_call: TRBV4-2

cdr3_aa: CASSPGTFVTGELFF
cdr3_nt: TGTGCCAGCAGTCCCGGGACATTTGTCACCGGGGAGCTGTTTTTT
d_call: .
j_call: TRBJ2-2
clone_size: many
v_call: TRBV6-2/TRBV6-3

cdr3_aa: CASSLGFAQYF
cdr3_nt: TGTGCCAGCAGTTTAGGGTTTGCGCAGTATTTT
d_call: .
j_call: TRBJ2-3
clone_size: .
v_call: TRBV28

cdr3_aa: CALQGPNTGELFF
cdr3_nt: TGTGCCCTTCAGGGCCCCAACACCGGGGAGCTGTTTTTT
d_call: .
j_call: TRBJ2-2
clone_size: .
v_call: TRBV5-4

cdr3_aa: CASSRMDRVGVEETQYF
cdr3_nt: TGTGCCAGCAGCCGAATGGATAGGGTAGGAGTGGAAGAGACCCAGTACTTC
d_call: .
j_call: TRBJ2-5
clone_size: many
v_call: TRBV11-1

cdr3_aa: CASSPTPGTTEAFF
cdr3_nt: TGTGCCAGCAGCCCAACACCGGGGACCACTGAAGCTTTCTTT
d_call: .
j_call: TRBJ1-1
clone_size: many
v_call: TRBV7-3

cdr3_aa: CASSLEDSETLYNEQFF
cdr3_nt: TGTGCCAGCAGCTTAGAGGACTCCGAGACCCTCTACAATGAGCAGTTCTTC
d_call: .
j_call: TRBJ2-1
clone_size: many
v_call: TRBV11-2

cdr3_aa: CASSIAHGDEQFF
cdr3_nt: TGTGCCAGTAGTATAGCGCACGGGGATGAGCAGTTCTTC
d_call: .
j_call: TRBJ2-1
clone_size: many
v_call: TRBV19

cdr3_aa: CSVAGTDDEKLFF
cdr3_nt: TGCAGCGTTGCAGGGACAGACGATGAAAAACTGTTTTTT
d_call: TRBD1
j_call: TRBJ1-4
clone_size: .
v_call: TRBV29-1